The T cell receptor (beta chain) under discussion was sequenced for a study of blood T cell repertoires in COVID-19. This clone was seen more than once but under ten times. TCRdb keeps only in-frame clones here, not all; method: immunoSEQ multiplex PCR. The table has 130,000 or so clones, roughly 83% seen once; the top ten hold over 1.1%. The clonotype originates from a man between 60 and 70 years old with acute or convalescent COVID-19. The specimen sequenced was peripheral blood.

CDR3: CASSSGAIGNTIYF. DNA of the CDR3: TGTGCCAGCAGCTCAGGGGCGATCGGAAACACCATATATTTT. The chain employs TRBV6-5 and TRBJ1-3, with D perhaps matching TRBD1 (6 bases). CDR3 length equals 14 residues. Germline V gene sequence: CDR1 MNHEY, CDR2 SVGAGI. V was pared by 6 bases and J by 4 bases, with 13 bases between.